Sequencing of this T cell receptor beta chain was carried out in a study of technical replicates of blood from a few donors. The CDR3 runs 15 residues. The junction had 12 bases not matched to a gene; V was cut back by 7 bases and J by 4 bases. Germline assignment: CDR1 MNHEY and CDR2 SMNVEV (reference sequence). Clones were read by immunoSEQ multiplex PCR, and TCRdb kept only the in-frame ones, dropping some. In the table there are over 65,000 clones, about 94% of which are singletons. The chain is built from TRBV27 and TRBJ2-5; 7 nucleotides line up with TRBD2. This receptor was obtained from a human donor in good health. The sample was T cells isolated from PBMCs. CDR3 DNA sequence: TGTGCCAGCAAAGACAGCGGGGATTTCGGAGAGACCCAGTACTTC. Its protein is CASKDSGDFGETQYF.